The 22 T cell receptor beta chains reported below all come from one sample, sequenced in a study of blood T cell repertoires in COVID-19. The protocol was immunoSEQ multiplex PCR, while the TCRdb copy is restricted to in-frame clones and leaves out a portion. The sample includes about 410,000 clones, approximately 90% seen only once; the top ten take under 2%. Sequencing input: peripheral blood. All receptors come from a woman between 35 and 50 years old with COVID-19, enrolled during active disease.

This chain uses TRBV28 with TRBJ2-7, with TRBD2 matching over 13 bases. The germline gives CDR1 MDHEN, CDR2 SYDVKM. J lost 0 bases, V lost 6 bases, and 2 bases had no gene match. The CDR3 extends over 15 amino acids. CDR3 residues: CASRGTSGTSYEQYF. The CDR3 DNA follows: TGTGCCAGCAGAGGGACTAGCGGGACCTCCTACGAGCAGTACTTC.

As DNA, the CDR3 is TGTGCCAGCAGCTTAGTCTTAGCCTACAATGAGCAGTTCTTC. This translates into CASSLVLAYNEQFF. V gene TRBV7-2 combines with J gene TRBJ2-1, with unresolved D. Germline CDR1 SGHTA, CDR2 FQGNSA. V was pared by 1 base and J by 2 bases, with 6 bases between. This CDR3 comprises 14 residues. Drawing the rest from reference TRBV7-2 and TRBJ2-1, the complete variable domain is GAGVSQSPSNKVTEKGKDVELRCDPISGHTALYWYRQSLGQGLEFLIYFQGNSAPDKSGLPSDRFSAERTGGSVSTLTIQRTQQEDSAVYLCASSLVLAYNEQFFGPGTRLTVL.

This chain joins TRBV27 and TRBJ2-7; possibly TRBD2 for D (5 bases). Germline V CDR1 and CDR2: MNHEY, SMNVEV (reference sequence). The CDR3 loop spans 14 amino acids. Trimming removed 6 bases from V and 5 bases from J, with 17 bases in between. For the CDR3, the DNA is TGTGCCAGCAGCCCACGGGGTTTTACCGACGAGCAGTACTTC. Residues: CASSPRGFTDEQYF.

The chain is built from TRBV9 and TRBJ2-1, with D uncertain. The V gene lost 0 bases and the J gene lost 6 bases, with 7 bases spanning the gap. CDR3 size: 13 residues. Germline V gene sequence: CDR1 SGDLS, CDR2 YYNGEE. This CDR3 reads CASSVVSGNEQFF. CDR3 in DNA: TGTGCCAGCAGCGTAGTGTCAGGCAATGAGCAGTTCTTC.

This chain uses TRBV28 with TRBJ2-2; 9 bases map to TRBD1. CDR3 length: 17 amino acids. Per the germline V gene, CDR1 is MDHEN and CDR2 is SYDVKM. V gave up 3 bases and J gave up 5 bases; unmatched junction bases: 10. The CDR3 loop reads CASSFPADRGNTGELFF. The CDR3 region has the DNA TGTGCCAGCAGTTTTCCCGCTGACAGGGGGAATACCGGGGAGCTGTTTTTT.

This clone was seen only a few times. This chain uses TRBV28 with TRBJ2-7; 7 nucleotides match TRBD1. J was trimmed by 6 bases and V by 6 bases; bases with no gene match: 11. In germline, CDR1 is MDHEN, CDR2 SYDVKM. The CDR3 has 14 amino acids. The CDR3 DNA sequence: TGTGCCAGCAGCCTAACCCACAGGGGACCCGAGCAGTACTTC. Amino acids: CASSLTHRGPEQYF.

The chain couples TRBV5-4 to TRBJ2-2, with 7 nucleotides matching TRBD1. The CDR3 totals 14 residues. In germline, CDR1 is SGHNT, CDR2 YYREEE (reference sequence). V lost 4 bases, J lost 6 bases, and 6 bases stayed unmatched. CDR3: CASSVQGRPGELFF. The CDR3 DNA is TGTGCCAGCAGCGTACAGGGGCGACCCGGGGAGCTGTTTTTT.

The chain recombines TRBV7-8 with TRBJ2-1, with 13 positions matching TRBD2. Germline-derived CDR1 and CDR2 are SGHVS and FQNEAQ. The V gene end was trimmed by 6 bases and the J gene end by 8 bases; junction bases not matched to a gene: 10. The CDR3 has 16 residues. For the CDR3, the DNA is TGTGCCAGCAGGGACCCGGGACTAGCGGGATCGGATGAGCAGTTCTTC. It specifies CASRDPGLAGSDEQFF.

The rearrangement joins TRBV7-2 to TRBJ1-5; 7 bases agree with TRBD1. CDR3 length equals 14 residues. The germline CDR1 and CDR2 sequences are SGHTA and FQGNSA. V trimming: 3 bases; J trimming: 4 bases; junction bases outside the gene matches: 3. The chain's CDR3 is CASSFTGVNQPQHF. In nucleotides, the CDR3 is TGTGCCAGCAGCTTTACAGGGGTTAATCAGCCCCAGCATTTT.

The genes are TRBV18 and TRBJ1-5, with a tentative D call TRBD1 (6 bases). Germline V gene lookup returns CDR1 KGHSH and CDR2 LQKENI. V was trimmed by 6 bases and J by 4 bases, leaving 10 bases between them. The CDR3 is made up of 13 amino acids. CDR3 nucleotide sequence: TGTGCCAGCTCCCGGGACATGAATCAGCCCCAGCATTTT. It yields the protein CASSRDMNQPQHF.

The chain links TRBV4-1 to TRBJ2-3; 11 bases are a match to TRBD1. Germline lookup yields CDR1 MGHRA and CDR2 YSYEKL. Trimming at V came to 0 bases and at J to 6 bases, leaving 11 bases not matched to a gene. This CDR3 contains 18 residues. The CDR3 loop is CASSQDSPGQGARDTQYF. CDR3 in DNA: TGCGCCAGCAGCCAAGATTCCCCCGGACAGGGGGCCAGGGATACGCAGTATTTT.

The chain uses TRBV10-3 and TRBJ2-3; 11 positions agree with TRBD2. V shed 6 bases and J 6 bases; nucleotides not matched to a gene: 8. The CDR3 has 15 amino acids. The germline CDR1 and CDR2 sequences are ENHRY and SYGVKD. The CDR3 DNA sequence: TGTGCCATCAGGAAGACTAGCGGGGCTGGCGATACGCAGTATTTT. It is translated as CAIRKTSGAGDTQYF.

The CDR3 protein is CASSQDRPQGLYNEQFF. As DNA, the CDR3 is TGCGCCAGCAGCCAAGATCGACCCCAGGGGCTTTACAATGAGCAGTTCTTC. The V and J genes are TRBV4-1 and TRBJ2-1; TRBD1 is a possible D gene (6 bases). Trimming left V 0 bases short and J 4 bases short, with 16 bases between. This CDR3 has 17 amino acids. CDR1 and CDR2 (germline): MGHRA, YSYEKL.

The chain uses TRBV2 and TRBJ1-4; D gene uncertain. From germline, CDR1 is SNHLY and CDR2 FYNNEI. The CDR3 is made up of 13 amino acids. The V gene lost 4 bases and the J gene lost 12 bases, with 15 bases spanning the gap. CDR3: CASSGSGLPELFF. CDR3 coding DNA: TGTGCCAGCAGTGGATCCGGACTGCCGGAACTGTTTTTT.

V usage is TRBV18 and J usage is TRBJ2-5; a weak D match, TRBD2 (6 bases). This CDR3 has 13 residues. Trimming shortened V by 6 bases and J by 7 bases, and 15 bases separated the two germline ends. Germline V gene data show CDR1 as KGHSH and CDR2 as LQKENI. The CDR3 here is CASSLRVEGTQYF. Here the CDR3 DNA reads TGTGCCAGCTCCCTTAGGGTGGAGGGGACCCAGTACTTC.

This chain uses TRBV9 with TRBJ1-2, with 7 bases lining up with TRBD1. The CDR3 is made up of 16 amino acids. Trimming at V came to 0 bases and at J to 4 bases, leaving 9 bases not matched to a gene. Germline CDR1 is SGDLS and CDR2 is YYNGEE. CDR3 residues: CASSVGVGGLGYGYTF. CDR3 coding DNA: TGTGCCAGCAGCGTAGGGGTAGGGGGCCTTGGCTATGGCTACACCTTC.

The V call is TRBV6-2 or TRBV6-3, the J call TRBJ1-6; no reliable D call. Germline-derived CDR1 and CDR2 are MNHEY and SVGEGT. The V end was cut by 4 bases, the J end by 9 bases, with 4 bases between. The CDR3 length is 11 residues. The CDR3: CASSFGSPLHF. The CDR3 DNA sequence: TGTGCCAGCAGTTTCGGTTCACCCCTCCACTTT.

CDR3 nucleotide sequence: TGTGCCAGCAGCCGACAGAATAATTCACCCCTCCACTTT. Protein sequence: CASSRQNNSPLHF. The genes are TRBV3-1 (or the pseudogene TRBV3-2) and TRBJ1-6, with D possibly matching TRBD1 (5 bases). Germline CDR1 is LGHDT and CDR2 is YNNKEL (reference sequence). Trimming cost V 4 bases and J 5 bases, with 6 bases left between them. There are 13 residues in the CDR3.

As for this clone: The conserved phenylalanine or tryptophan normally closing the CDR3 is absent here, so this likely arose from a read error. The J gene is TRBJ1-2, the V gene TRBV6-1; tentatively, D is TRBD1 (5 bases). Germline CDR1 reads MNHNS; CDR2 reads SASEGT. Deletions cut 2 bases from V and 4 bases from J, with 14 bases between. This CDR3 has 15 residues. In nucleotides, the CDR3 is TGTGCCAGCAGTGAACGGCAGGGATCTATCTATGGCTACACCCTC. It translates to CASSERQGSIYGYTL.

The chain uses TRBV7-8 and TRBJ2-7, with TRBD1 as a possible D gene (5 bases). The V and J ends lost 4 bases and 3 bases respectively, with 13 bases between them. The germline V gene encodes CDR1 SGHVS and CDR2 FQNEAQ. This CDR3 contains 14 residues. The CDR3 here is CASSSQGRVYEQYF. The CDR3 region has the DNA TGTGCCAGCAGCTCCCAGGGAAGGGTCTACGAGCAGTACTTC.

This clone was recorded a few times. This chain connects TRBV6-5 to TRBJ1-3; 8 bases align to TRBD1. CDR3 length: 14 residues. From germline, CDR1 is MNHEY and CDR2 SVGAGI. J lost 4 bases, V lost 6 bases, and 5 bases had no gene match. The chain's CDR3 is CASRSGGTGNTIYF. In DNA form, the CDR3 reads TGTGCCAGCAGGTCAGGGGGCACCGGAAACACCATATATTTT.

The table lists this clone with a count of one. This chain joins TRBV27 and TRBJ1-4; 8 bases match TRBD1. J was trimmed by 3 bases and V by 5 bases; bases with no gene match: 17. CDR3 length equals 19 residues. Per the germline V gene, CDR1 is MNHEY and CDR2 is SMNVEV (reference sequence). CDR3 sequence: CASSGYGAGGVRANEKLFF. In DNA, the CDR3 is TGTGCCAGCAGTGGCTACGGGGCAGGGGGCGTTCGGGCTAATGAAAAACTGTTTTTT.